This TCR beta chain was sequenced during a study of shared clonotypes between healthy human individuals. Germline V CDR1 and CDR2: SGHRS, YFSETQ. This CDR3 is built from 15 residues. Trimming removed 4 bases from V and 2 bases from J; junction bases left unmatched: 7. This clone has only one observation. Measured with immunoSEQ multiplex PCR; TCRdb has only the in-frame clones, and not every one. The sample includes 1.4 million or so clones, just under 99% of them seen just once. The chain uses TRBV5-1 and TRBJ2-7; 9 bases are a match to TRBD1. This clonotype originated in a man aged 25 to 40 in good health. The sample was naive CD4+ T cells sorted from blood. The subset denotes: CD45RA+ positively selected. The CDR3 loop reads CASSQQTGGAYEQYF. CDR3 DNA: TGCGCCAGCAGCCAACAGACAGGGGGGGCCTACGAGCAGTACTTC.